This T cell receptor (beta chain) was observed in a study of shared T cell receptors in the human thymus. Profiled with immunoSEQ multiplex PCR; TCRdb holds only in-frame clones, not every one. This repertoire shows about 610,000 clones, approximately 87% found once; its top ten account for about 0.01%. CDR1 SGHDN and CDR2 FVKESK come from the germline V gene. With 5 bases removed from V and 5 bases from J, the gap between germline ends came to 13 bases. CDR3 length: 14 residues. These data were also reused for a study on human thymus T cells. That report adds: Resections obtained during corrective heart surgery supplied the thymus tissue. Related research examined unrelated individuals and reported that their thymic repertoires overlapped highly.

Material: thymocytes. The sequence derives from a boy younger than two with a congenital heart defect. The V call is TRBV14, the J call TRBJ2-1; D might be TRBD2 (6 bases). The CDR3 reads CASSRGPGDNEQFF. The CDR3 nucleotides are TGTGCCAGCAGCAGGGGACCGGGGGACAATGAGCAGTTCTTC.